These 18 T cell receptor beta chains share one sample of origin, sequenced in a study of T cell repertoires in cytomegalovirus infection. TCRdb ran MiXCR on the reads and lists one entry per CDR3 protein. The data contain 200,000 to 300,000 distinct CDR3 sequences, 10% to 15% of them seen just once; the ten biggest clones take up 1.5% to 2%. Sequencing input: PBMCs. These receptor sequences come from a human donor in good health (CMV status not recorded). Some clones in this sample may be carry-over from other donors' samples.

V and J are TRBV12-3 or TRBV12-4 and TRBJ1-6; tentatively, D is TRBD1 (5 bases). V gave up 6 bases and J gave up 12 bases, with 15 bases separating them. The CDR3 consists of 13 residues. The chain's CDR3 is CASRPMGGEPLHF. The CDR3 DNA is TGTGCCAGCAGGCCCATGGGGGGAGAACCCCTCCACTTT.

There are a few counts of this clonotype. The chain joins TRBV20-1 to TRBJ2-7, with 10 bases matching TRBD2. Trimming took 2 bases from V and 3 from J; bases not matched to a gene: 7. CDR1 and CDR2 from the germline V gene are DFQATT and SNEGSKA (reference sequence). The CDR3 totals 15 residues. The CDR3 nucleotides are TGCAGTGCTAGATCCCTAAGACTAGCGGGCTACGAGCAGTACTTC. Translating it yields CSARSLRLAGYEQYF.

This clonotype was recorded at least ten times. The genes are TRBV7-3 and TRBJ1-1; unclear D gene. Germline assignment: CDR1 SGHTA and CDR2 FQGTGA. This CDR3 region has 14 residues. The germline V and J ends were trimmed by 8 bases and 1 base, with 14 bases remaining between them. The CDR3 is CASSPGSGNTEAFF. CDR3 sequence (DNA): TGTGCCAGCTCCCCTGGCAGCGGGAACACTGAAGCTTTCTTT. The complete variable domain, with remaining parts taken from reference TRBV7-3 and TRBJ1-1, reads GAGVSQTPSNKVTEKGKYVELRCDPISGHTALYWYRQSLGQGPEFLIYFQGTGAADDSGLPNDRFFAVRPEGSVSTLKIQRTERGDSAVYLCASSPGSGNTEAFFGQGTRLTVV.

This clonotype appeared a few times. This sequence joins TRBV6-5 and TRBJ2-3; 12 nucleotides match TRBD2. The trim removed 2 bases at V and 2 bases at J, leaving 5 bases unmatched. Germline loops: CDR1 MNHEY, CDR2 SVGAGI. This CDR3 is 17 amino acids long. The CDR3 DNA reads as TGTGCCAGCAGTTACCGCAGACTAGCGGGGGCCACAGATACGCAGTATTTT. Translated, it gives CASSYRRLAGATDTQYF.

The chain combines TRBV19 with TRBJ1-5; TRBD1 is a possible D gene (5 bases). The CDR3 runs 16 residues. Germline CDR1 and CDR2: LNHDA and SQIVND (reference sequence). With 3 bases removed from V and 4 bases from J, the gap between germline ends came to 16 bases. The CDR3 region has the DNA TGTGCCAGTAGTATTTATCCCGGGTCAGGGAATCAGCCCCAGCATTTT. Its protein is CASSIYPGSGNQPQHF. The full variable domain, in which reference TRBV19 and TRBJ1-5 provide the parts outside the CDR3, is DGGITQSPKYLFRKEGQNVTLSCEQNLNHDAMYWYRQDPGQGLRLIYYSQIVNDFQKGDIAEGYSVSREKKESFPLTVTSAQKNPTAFYLCASSIYPGSGNQPQHFGDGTRLSIL.

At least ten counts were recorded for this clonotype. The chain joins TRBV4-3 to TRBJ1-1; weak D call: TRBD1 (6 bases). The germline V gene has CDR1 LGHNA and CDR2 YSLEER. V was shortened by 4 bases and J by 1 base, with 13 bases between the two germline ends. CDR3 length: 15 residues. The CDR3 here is CASSPAGHTNTEAFF. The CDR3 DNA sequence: TGCGCCAGCAGCCCCGCGGGACATACGAACACTGAAGCTTTCTTT.

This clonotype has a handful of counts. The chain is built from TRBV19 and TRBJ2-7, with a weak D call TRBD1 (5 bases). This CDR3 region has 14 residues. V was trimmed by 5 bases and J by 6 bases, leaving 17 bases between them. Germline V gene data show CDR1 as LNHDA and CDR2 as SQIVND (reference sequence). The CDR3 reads CASSLQPRTSEQYF. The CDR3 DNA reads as TGTGCCAGTAGTCTCCAACCGAGGACATCCGAGCAGTACTTC.

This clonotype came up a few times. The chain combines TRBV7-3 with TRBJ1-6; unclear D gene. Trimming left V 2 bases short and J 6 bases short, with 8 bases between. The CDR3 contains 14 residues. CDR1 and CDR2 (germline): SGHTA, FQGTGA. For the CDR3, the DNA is TGTGCCAGCAGCTTATCAGGCCCTAATTCACCCCTCCACTTT. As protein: CASSLSGPNSPLHF.

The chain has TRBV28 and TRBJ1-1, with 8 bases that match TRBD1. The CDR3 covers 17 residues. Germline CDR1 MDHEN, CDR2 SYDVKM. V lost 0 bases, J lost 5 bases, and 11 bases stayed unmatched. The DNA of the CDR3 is TGTGCCAGCAGTTTATGGTCCCGCCAGGGGGCCCTGACTGAAGCTTTCTTT. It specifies CASSLWSRQGALTEAFF. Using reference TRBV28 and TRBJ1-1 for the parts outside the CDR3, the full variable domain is DVKVTQSSRYLVKRTGEKVFLECVQDMDHENMFWYRQDPGLGLRLIYFSYDVKMKEKGDIPEGYSVSREKKERFSLILESASTNQTSMYLCASSLWSRQGALTEAFFGQGTRLTVV.

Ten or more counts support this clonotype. CDR3 DNA: TGTGCCAGCAGCTTACTGGGCCACACTGAAGCTTTCTTT. Translating it yields CASSLLGHTEAFF. The chain combines TRBV7-8 with TRBJ1-1; D is uncertain. Germline V gene lookup returns CDR1 SGHVS and CDR2 FQNEAQ. V lost 2 bases to trimming and J lost 3 bases, with 7 bases between them. The CDR3 length is 13 residues.

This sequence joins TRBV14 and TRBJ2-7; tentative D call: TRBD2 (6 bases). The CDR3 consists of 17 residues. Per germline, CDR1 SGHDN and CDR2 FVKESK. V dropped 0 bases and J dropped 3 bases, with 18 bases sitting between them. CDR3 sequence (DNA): TGTGCCAGCAGCCAAGACGGAGTAGCGGCGTTTCTCTACGAGCAGTACTTC. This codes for CASSQDGVAAFLYEQYF.

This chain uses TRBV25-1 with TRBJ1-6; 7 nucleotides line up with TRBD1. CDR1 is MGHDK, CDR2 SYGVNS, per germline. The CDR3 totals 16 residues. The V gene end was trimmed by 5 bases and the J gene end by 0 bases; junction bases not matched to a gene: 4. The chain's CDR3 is CASSQGGRSYNSPLHF. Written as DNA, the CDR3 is TGTGCCAGCAGTCAGGGGGGACGCTCCTATAATTCACCCCTCCACTTT.

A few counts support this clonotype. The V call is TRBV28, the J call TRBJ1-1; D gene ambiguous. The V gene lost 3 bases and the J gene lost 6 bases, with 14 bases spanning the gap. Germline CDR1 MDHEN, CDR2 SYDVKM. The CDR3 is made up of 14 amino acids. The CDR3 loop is CASSFPQSFPEAFF. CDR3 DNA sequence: TGTGCCAGCAGTTTTCCGCAAAGTTTCCCTGAAGCTTTCTTT.

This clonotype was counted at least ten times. The chain's CDR3 is CASSLGPGQGVETQYF. As DNA, the CDR3 is TGTGCCAGCAGTCTGGGTCCGGGACAGGGAGTAGAGACCCAGTACTTC. The chain links TRBV12-3 or TRBV12-4 to TRBJ2-5; TRBD1 matches at 9 bases. This CDR3 has 16 residues. V lost 5 bases, J lost 4 bases, and 11 bases stayed unmatched.

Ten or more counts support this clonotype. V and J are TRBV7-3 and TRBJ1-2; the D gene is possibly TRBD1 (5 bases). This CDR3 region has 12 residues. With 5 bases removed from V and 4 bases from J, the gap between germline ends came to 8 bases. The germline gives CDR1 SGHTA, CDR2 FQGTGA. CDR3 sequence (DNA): TGTGCCAGCAGCCGGGACGGCTATGGCTACACCTTC. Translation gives CASSRDGYGYTF.

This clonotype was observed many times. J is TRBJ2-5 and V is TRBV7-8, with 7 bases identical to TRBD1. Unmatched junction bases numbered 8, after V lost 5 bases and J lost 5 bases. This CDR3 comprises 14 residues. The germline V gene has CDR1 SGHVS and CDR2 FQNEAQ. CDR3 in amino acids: CASSLGTVGETQYF. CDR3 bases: TGTGCCAGCAGCCTTGGGACAGTAGGCGAGACCCAGTACTTC.

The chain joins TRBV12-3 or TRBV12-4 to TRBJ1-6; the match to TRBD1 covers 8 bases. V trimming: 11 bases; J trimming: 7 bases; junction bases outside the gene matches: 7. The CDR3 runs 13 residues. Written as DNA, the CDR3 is TGTGCCGTGGACAGGGTAGGCAATTCACCCCTCCACTTT. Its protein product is CAVDRVGNSPLHF.

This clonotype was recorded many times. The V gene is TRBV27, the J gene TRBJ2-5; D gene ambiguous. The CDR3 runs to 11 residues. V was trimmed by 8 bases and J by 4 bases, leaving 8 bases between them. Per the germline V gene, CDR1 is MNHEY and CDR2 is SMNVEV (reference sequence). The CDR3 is CASGLRETQYF. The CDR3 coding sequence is TGTGCCAGCGGCCTCCGAGAGACCCAGTACTTC.